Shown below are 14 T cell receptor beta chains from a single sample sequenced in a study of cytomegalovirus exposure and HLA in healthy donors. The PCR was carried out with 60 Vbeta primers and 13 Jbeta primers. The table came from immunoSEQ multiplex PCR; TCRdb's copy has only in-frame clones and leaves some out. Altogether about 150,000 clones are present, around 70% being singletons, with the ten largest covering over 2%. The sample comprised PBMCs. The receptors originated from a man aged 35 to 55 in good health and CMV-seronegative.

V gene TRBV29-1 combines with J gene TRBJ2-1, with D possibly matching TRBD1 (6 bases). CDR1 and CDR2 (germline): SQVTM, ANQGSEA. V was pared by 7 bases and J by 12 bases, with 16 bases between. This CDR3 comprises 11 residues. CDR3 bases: TGCAGCGCGATGCTATCAGGGGTGCAGTTCTTC. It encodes CSAMLSGVQFF.

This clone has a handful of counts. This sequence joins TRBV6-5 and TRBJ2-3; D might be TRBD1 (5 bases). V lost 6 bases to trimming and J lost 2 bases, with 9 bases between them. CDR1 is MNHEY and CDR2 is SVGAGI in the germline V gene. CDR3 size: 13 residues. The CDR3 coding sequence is TGTGCCAGCAGGGGGCGTTACACAGATACGCAGTATTTT. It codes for CASRGRYTDTQYF.

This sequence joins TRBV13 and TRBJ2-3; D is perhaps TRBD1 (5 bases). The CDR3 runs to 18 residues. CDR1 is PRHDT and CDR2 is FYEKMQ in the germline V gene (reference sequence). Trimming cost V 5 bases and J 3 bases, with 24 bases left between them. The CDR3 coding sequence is TGTGCCAGCAGCCAAGACCCCAGGGTTGGGTGGGTTACAGATACGCAGTATTTT. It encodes CASSQDPRVGWVTDTQYF.

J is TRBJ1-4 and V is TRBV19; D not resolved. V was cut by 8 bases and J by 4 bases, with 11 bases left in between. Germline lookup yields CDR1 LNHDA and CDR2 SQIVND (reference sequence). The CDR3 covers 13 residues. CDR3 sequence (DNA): TGTGCCAGTGGTGAACAGATTAATGAAAAACTGTTTTTT. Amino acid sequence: CASGEQINEKLFF.

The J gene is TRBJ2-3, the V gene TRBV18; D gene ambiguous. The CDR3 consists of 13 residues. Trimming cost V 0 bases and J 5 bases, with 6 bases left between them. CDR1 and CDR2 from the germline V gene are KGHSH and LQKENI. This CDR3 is CASSPPNGDTQYF. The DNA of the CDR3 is TGTGCCAGCTCACCACCGAACGGAGATACGCAGTATTTT.

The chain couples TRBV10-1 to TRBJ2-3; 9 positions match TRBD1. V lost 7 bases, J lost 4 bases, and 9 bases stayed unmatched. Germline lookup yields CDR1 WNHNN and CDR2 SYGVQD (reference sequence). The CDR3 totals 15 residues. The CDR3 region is CASTPGTGRSDTQYF. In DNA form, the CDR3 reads TGCGCCAGCACACCCGGGACAGGGAGGTCAGATACGCAGTATTTT.

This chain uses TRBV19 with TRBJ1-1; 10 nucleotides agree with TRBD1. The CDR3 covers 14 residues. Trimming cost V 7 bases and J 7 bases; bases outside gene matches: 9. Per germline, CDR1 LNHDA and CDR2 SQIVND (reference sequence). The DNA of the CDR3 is TGTGCCAGTATTGTGACAGGGGGCGCCGGTGAAGCTTTCTTT. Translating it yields CASIVTGGAGEAFF.

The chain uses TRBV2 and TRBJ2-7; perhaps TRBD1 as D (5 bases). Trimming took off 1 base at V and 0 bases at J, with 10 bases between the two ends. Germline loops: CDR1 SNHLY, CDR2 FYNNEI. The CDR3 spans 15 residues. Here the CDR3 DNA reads TGTGCCAGCAGTGAAGGACAGAGGAGCTCCTACGAGCAGTACTTC. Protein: CASSEGQRSSYEQYF.

The DNA of the CDR3 is TGTGCCAGCAGCTCACCCCTTGGCAGTGAGGACACTGAAGCTTTCTTT. This encodes CASSSPLGSEDTEAFF. The chain employs TRBV7-3 and TRBJ1-1, with D unresolved. The length of the CDR3 is 16 residues. Trimming removed 4 bases from V and 3 bases from J, with 18 bases in between. Germline assignment: CDR1 SGHTA and CDR2 FQGTGA.

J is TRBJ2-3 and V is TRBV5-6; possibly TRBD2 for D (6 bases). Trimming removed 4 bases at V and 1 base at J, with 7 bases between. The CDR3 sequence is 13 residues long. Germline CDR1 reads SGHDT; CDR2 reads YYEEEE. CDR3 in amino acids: CASSRRGTDTQYF. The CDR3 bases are TGTGCCAGCAGCCGGAGGGGCACAGATACGCAGTATTTT.

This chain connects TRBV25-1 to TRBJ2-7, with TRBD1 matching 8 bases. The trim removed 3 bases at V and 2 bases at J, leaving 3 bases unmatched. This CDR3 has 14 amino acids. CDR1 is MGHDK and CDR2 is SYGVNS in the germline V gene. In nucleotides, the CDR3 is TGTGCCAGCAGTGACAGGGGGCAAACCTACGAGCAGTACTTC. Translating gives CASSDRGQTYEQYF.

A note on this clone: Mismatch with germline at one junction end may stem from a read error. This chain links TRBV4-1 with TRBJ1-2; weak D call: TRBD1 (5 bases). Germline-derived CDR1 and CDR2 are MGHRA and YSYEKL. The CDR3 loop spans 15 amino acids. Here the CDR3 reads CASSQSSGPHYGYTF. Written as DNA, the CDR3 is TGCGCCAGCAGCCAATCCTCAGGGCCTCACTATGGCTACACCTTT.

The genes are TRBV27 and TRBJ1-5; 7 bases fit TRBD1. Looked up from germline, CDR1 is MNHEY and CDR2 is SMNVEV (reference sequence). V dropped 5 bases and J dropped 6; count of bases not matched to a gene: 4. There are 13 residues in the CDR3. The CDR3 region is CASSDGTVQPQHF. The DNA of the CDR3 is TGTGCCAGCAGTGACGGGACAGTTCAGCCCCAGCATTTT.

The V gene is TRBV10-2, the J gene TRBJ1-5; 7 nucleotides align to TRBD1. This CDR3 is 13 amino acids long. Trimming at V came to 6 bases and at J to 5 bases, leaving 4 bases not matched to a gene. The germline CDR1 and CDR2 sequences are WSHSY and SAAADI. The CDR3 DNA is TGCGCCAGCAGGGACAGGACTGATCAGCCCCAGCATTTT. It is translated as CASRDRTDQPQHF.